What follows are 18 T cell receptor beta chains derived from one specimen sequenced in a study of beta chain features in type 1 diabetes. Study-wide results and limits: In every one of the four CD4+ subsets, TCRB CDR3s were moderately but significantly shorter in Type 1 diabetes patients.

No antigens are known for them. The isolated RNA, all of it, was reverse transcribed, so expressed TCRB transcripts were what got sequenced. Method: immunoSEQ multiplex PCR; TCRdb's copy keeps in-frame clones and lacks some. This table has more than 300,000 clones, approximately 12% appearing once. The sample was naive CD4+ T cells from blood. The receptors stem from a woman aged 18-35 years with type 1 diabetes.

This chain joins TRBV14 and TRBJ2-7, with D perhaps TRBD2 (6 bases). V lost 3 bases and J lost 2, with 20 bases in between. The CDR3 totals 17 residues. Germline CDR1 reads SGHDN; CDR2 reads FVKESK. CDR3 nucleotide sequence: TGTGCCAGCAGCCATGCGACGGTCGGGAGCCATCCCTACGAGCAGTACTTC. Its protein product is CASSHATVGSHPYEQYF.

A word on this clone: Other DNA sequences in this sample translate to the same CDR3. J is TRBJ2-7 and V is TRBV15, with D possibly TRBD2 on 6 matching bases. Trimming pared 0 bases from V and 7 bases from J, leaving 10 bases between. The CDR3 is 13 residues long. Germline CDR1 is LNHNV and CDR2 is YYDKDF (reference sequence). DNA for the CDR3: TGTGCCACCAGCAGAGATCGACGGGGGGAGCAGTACTTC. Its protein is CATSRDRRGEQYF.

CDR3 DNA sequence: TGTGCCAGCAGCCCGACTAGCGGGACCTCCTACGAGCAGTACTTC. Amino acids: CASSPTSGTSYEQYF. V usage is TRBV9 and J usage is TRBJ2-7, with TRBD2 identical over 11 bases. V lost 4 bases and J lost 0; bases outside the gene matches: 3. CDR1 and CDR2 (germline): SGDLS, YYNGEE. The CDR3 length is 15 residues.

The chain links TRBV7-9 to TRBJ2-5; 7 bases line up with TRBD2. With 5 bases clipped from V and 5 bases from J, the junction kept 5 bases outside the gene matches. Germline CDR1 and CDR2: SEHNR and FQNEAQ (reference sequence). CDR3 length: 13 residues. CDR3 protein: CASSQGLWETQYF. The DNA of the CDR3 is TGTGCCAGCAGCCAGGGACTATGGGAGACCCAGTACTTC. The variable domain in full, with the rest retrieved from reference TRBV7-9 and TRBJ2-5, is DTGVSQNPRHKITKRGQNVTFRCDPISEHNRLYWYRQTLGQGPEFLTYFQNEAQLEKSRLLSDRFSAERPKGSFSTLEIQRTEQGDSAMYLCASSQGLWETQYFGPGTRLLVL.

V gene TRBV7-3 combines with J gene TRBJ2-3; D possibly corresponds to TRBD2 (6 bases). The CDR3 contains 17 residues. Trimming took off 5 bases at V and 3 bases at J, with 21 bases between the two ends. Germline V gene sequence: CDR1 SGHTA, CDR2 FQGTGA. The CDR3 sequence is CASSPWGDGSSTDTQYF. CDR3 nucleotide sequence: TGTGCCAGCAGCCCCTGGGGGGACGGGAGTTCGACAGATACGCAGTATTTT.

J is TRBJ1-2 and V is TRBV5-4, with 7 bases aligning to TRBD1. J was trimmed by 0 bases and V by 6 bases; bases with no gene match: 14. The CDR3 has 17 residues. Germline CDR1 reads SGHNT; CDR2 reads YYREEE (reference sequence). For the CDR3, the DNA is TGTGCCAGCACCCAGGGGGTTCCTAATCTGGCTAACTATGGCTACACCTTC. Translating it yields CASTQGVPNLANYGYTF.

With respect to this clone: The sample contains more than one DNA sequence encoding this CDR3. The J gene is TRBJ2-7, the V gene TRBV18; 10 nucleotides align to TRBD1. The CDR3 has 14 residues. Germline assignment: CDR1 KGHSH and CDR2 LQKENI. V lost 3 bases, J lost 3 bases, and 2 bases stayed unmatched. Here the CDR3 DNA reads TGTGCCAGCTCACCCCGGACAGGGGGCTACGAGCAGTACTTC. It yields the protein CASSPRTGGYEQYF. Full variable domain (missing parts from reference TRBV18 and TRBJ2-7): NAGVMQNPRHLVRRRGQEARLRCSPMKGHSHVYWYRQLPEEGLKFMVYLQKENIIDESGMPKERFSAEFPKEGPSILRIQQVVRGDSAAYFCASSPRTGGYEQYFGPGTRLTVT.

Only a few counts were recorded for this clone. Other DNA variants within this sample encode the same CDR3. The chain uses TRBV25-1 and TRBJ1-1, with D perhaps TRBD1 (5 bases). The ends were cut back, 6 bases at V and 1 base at J, with 9 bases in the middle. Germline loops: CDR1 MGHDK, CDR2 SYGVNS. The CDR3 is 13 residues long. The CDR3 region has the DNA TGTGCCAGCAGCCTCCAGGGGAACACTGAAGCTTTCTTT. Its translation: CASSLQGNTEAFF.

This clone was detected only a few times. This chain uses TRBV2 with TRBJ2-5, with 9 bases fitting TRBD2. Germline CDR1 is SNHLY and CDR2 is FYNNEI. The CDR3 consists of 15 residues. V was clipped by 4 bases and J by 4 bases; unmatched bases: 7. In DNA form, the CDR3 reads TGTGCCAGCAGTGCCATAGCGGGAGCGGGAGAGACCCAGTACTTC. Residues: CASSAIAGAGETQYF.

The chain is built from TRBV9 and TRBJ2-1; 12 bases agree with TRBD2. The germline V gene encodes CDR1 SGDLS and CDR2 YYNGEE. The CDR3 sequence is 15 residues long. V was clipped by 4 bases and J by 6 bases; unmatched bases: 5. CDR3 in amino acids: CASSPTSGSSNEQFF. The CDR3, as DNA: TGTGCCAGCAGCCCGACTAGCGGGAGTTCCAATGAGCAGTTCTTC.

V is TRBV10-3 and J is TRBJ2-7; D call uncertain. V lost 0 bases and J 5 bases, leaving 2 bases between the germline ends. CDR3 length: 11 amino acids. Germline assignment: CDR1 ENHRY and CDR2 SYGVKD. CDR3 sequence (DNA): TGTGCCATCAGTGAGTCCAACGAGCAGTACTTC. Its protein is CAISESNEQYF.

The chain carries TRBV14 and TRBJ2-7, with a possible D match to TRBD1 (7 bases). Trimming left V 3 bases short and J 5 bases short, with 23 bases between. Germline V gene lookup returns CDR1 SGHDN and CDR2 FVKESK. This CDR3 has 17 residues. The chain's CDR3 is CASSHLRIRAGGNEQYF. The DNA of the CDR3 is TGTGCCAGCAGCCACCTTAGGATTCGGGCAGGGGGGAACGAGCAGTACTTC.

The chain has TRBV4-3 and TRBJ1-4; D unclear. The CDR3 loop spans 12 amino acids. Germline lookup yields CDR1 LGHNA and CDR2 YSLEER. Trimming stripped 5 bases from V and 5 bases from J, with 6 bases between. The DNA of the CDR3 is TGCGCCAGCAGCAAGCCGAATGAAAAACTGTTTTTT. It is translated as CASSKPNEKLFF.

CDR3 protein: CSVGRGSTDTQYF. In DNA, the CDR3 is TGCAGCGTTGGCCGGGGAAGCACAGATACGCAGTATTTT. The chain carries TRBV29-1 and TRBJ2-3; possible D gene TRBD2, 5 bases. Germline CDR1 SQVTM, CDR2 ANQGSEA. The CDR3 has 13 amino acids. Trimming took off 4 bases at V and 0 bases at J, with 8 bases between the two ends.

This clone was recorded a few times. The gene calls are TRBV18 and TRBJ2-1, with TRBD1 as a possible D gene (7 bases). V was trimmed by 6 bases and J by 10 bases, leaving 13 bases between them. CDR3 length: 12 amino acids. Germline CDR1 reads KGHSH; CDR2 reads LQKENI. The CDR3 DNA reads TGTGCCAGCTCCAAGGCAGGGGGGGAGCAGTTCTTC. Translated: CASSKAGGEQFF.

The chain is built from TRBV7-9 and TRBJ2-7; possible D gene TRBD2, 6 bases. V was clipped by 5 bases and J by 2 bases, with 10 bases between them. CDR1 is SEHNR, CDR2 FQNEAQ, per germline (reference sequence). The CDR3 loop spans 13 amino acids. The CDR3 DNA sequence: TGTGCCAGCAGCAGGGACTTTACCTACGAGCAGTACTTC. Its translation: CASSRDFTYEQYF.

This clone was seen a handful of times. The chain links TRBV11-2 to TRBJ2-2; D might be TRBD1 (6 bases). CDR1 SGHAT and CDR2 FQNNGV come from the germline V gene. The CDR3 runs 16 residues. V gave up 5 bases and J gave up 5 bases, with 18 bases separating them. The CDR3 is CASSVGVGAKTGELFF. The CDR3 coding sequence is TGTGCCAGCAGCGTGGGTGTGGGGGCTAAAACCGGGGAGCTGTTTTTT.

J is TRBJ2-3 and V is TRBV6-1, with 7 nucleotides matching TRBD1. The CDR3 loop spans 14 amino acids. CDR1 MNHNS and CDR2 SASEGT come from the germline V gene. Unmatched junction bases numbered 7, after V lost 8 bases and J lost 2 bases. This chain's CDR3 is CASGGKGATDTQYF. CDR3 nucleotide sequence: TGTGCCAGCGGCGGTAAGGGGGCCACAGATACGCAGTATTTT.